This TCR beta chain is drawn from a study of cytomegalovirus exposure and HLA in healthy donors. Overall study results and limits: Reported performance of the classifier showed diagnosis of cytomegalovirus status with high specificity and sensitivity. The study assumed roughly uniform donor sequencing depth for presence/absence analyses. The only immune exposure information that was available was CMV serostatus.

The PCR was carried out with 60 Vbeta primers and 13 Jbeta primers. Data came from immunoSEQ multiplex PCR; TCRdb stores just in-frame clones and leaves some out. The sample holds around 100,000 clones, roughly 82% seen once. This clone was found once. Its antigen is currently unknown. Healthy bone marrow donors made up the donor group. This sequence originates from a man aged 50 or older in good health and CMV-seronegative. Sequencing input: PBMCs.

Here the CDR3 reads CASSFLPGQGHYGYTF. For the CDR3, the DNA is TGTGCCAGCAGCTTCCTCCCAGGACAGGGACACTATGGCTACACCTTC. V usage is TRBV7-2 and J usage is TRBJ1-2; 8 bases are a match to TRBD1. Per the germline V gene, CDR1 is SGHTA and CDR2 is FQGNSA. V trimming: 3 bases; J trimming: 3 bases; junction bases outside the gene matches: 9. The CDR3 spans 16 residues.